This paragraph covers one TCR beta chain sequence. V was cut by 5 bases and J by 4 bases, with 6 bases left in between. Per the germline V gene, CDR1 is KGHSH and CDR2 is LQKENI. The CDR3 is made up of 11 amino acids. This specimen comes from a study of blood T cell repertoires in COVID-19. For the study at large: In each case, the material was cDNA or gDNA derived from T cells, B-cell-depleted T cells, or PBMCs.

Assay: immunoSEQ multiplex PCR; the TCRdb copy retains only in-frame clones and omits some. The table lists about 59,000 clones, less than 80% of them singletons. Sequenced: peripheral blood. The chain uses TRBV18 and TRBJ2-7, with D hard to call. This sequence originates from a human donor in a cohort sampled during active COVID-19. The CDR3 region has the DNA TGTGCCAGCTCATTTGCGTACGAGCAGTACTTC. Residues: CASSFAYEQYF.